This TCR beta chain was observed in a study of control samples from healthy donors and cancer patients. TCRdb keeps only in-frame clones here, not all; method: immunoSEQ multiplex PCR. This table has more than 95,000 clones, 83% appearing once. V dropped 1 base and J dropped 4 bases, with 10 bases sitting between them. Per the germline V gene, CDR1 is SGHVS and CDR2 is FQNEAQ. CDR3 length: 14 amino acids. Sequenced material: blood. The clonotype originates from a woman in her forties or fifties in good health. The V gene is TRBV7-8, the J gene TRBJ1-2, with D perhaps TRBD1 (5 bases). CDR3 sequence (DNA): TGTGCCAGCAGCTTAGGGGAGGGGTCCTATGGCTACACCTTC. It codes for CASSLGEGSYGYTF.